The 14 T cell receptor beta chains listed next were all sequenced from one sample in a study of T-cell reconstitution after alpha-beta-depleted transplantation in children (dated by TCRdb to the mid-2010s). Library prep was done by PCR. These reads were obtained on an Illumina HiSeq 2500. Molecular barcoding was employed in the preparation of TCR libraries, with unique molecular identifiers being used to normalize TCRbeta repertoire quantification. TCRdb reprocessed the public reads (quality trimming at Q25 with fastp, clone calling with MiXCR) and kept in-frame beta chains. Each CDR3 protein gets just one entry, which takes the most common genes and DNA from the rows behind it. Counted in this sample were 70,000 to 95,000 distinct CDR3 sequences; more than 9% of them appeared once. More than 11% of the sample is held by the ten biggest clonotypes. The material was PBMCs from the stem cell graft donor, obtained from the stem cell graft. The source is a human donor who donated a stem cell graft to a child with inherited bone marrow failure.

This clonotype was picked up many times. The rearrangement uses TRBV15 and TRBJ1-1; tentative D call: TRBD1 (6 bases). V was clipped by 2 bases and J by 5 bases, with 15 bases between them. The CDR3 covers 15 residues. Germline V gives CDR1 LNHNV, CDR2 YYDKDF (reference sequence). CDR3 protein: CATSRLSTGPTEAFF. The CDR3 region has the DNA TGTGCCACCAGCAGACTTTCCACAGGGCCGACTGAAGCTTTCTTT.

This clonotype was seen ten or more times. The J gene is TRBJ2-7, the V gene TRBV12-3 or TRBV12-4; D gene unclear. CDR3 length: 13 amino acids. Trimming pared 3 bases from V and 2 bases from J, leaving 8 bases between. DNA of the CDR3: TGTGCCAGCAGTTTTACACAGACCTACGAGCAGTACTTC. Protein sequence: CASSFTQTYEQYF.

This clonotype was observed many times. V gene TRBV5-1 combines with J gene TRBJ2-2, with D possibly being TRBD1 or TRBD2 (5 bases each). The CDR3 consists of 16 residues. The germline gives CDR1 SGHRS, CDR2 YFSETQ. The V and J ends lost 0 bases and 4 bases respectively, with 13 bases between them. DNA of the CDR3: TGCGCCAGCAGCTTGGCGGGGACCCCGAGCACCGGGGAGCTGTTTTTT. Its protein product is CASSLAGTPSTGELFF.

This clonotype was detected ten times or more. The chain combines TRBV5-1 with TRBJ2-1; TRBD2 matches at 8 bases. Germline V CDR1 and CDR2: SGHRS, YFSETQ. Trimming removed 4 bases from V and 5 bases from J; junction bases left unmatched: 5. The CDR3 runs 14 residues. The CDR3 loop is CASSVSGANNEQFF. CDR3 in DNA: TGCGCCAGCAGCGTTAGCGGGGCTAACAATGAGCAGTTCTTC.

This chain links TRBV4-2 with TRBJ2-1; 13 bases fit TRBD2. The CDR3 covers 16 residues. V trimming: 4 bases; J trimming: 9 bases; junction bases outside the gene matches: 9. CDR1 is LGHNA and CDR2 is YNFKEQ in the germline V gene. CDR3: CASSPSGLAGRGEQFF. The CDR3 DNA follows: TGTGCCAGCAGCCCCTCGGGACTAGCGGGGAGGGGTGAGCAGTTCTTC.

This clonotype was observed at least ten times. The chain joins TRBV7-9 to TRBJ1-1, with a possible D match to TRBD1 (6 bases). The CDR3 is 14 residues long. The V gene's germline CDR1 is SEHNR and CDR2 FQNEAQ (reference sequence). V was clipped by 5 bases and J by 4 bases, with 14 bases between them. The CDR3 protein is CASSQQGGFTEAFF. DNA of the CDR3: TGTGCCAGCAGCCAACAGGGAGGATTCACTGAAGCTTTCTTT.

The V call is TRBV12-3 or TRBV12-4, the J call TRBJ1-4, with 9 bases fitting TRBD1. V trimming: 3 bases; J trimming: 7 bases; junction bases outside the gene matches: 6. The CDR3 has 15 amino acids. CDR3 loop: CASSFWTGAREKLFF. CDR3 coding DNA: TGTGCCAGCAGTTTCTGGACAGGGGCACGTGAAAAACTGTTTTTT.

This clonotype showed up many times. The V call is TRBV10-3, the J call TRBJ1-6; D gene ambiguous. The CDR3 length is 17 residues. Trimming took off 10 bases at V and 0 bases at J, with 19 bases between the two ends. The germline V gene has CDR1 ENHRY and CDR2 SYGVKD. The DNA for the CDR3 is TGTGCCACCCGGTCGACGGGCCACAGCTCCTATAATTCACCCCTCCACTTT. This encodes CATRSTGHSSYNSPLHF.

This clonotype was picked up many times. V usage is TRBV7-8 and J usage is TRBJ1-4; D gene unclear. Germline CDR1 SGHVS, CDR2 FQNEAQ. The CDR3 extends over 15 amino acids. The V gene lost 5 bases and the J gene lost 6 bases, with 16 bases spanning the gap. The DNA for the CDR3 is TGTGCCAGCAGCACCCGACCTCTGGAGGATGAAAAACTGTTTTTT. Translated, it gives CASSTRPLEDEKLFF. The whole variable domain, remainder taken from reference TRBV7-8 and TRBJ1-4, is GAGVSQSPRYKVAKRGQDVALRCDPISGHVSLFWYQQALGQGPEFLTYFQNEAQLDKSGLPSDRFFAERPEGSVSTLKIQRTQQEDSAVYLCASSTRPLEDEKLFFGSGTQLSVL.

There are many counts of this clonotype. The rearrangement links TRBV29-1 to TRBJ1-2, with 7 positions matching TRBD1. This CDR3 contains 11 residues. The V gene's germline CDR1 is SQVTM and CDR2 ANQGSEA. V lost 7 bases to trimming and J lost 9 bases; unmatched junction nucleotides: 8. This CDR3 reads CSGYSQGSYTF. The CDR3 bases are TGCAGCGGTTATTCACAGGGGAGCTACACCTTC.

This clonotype was recorded once. The chain uses TRBV12-3 or TRBV12-4 and TRBJ2-7, with D possibly matching TRBD2 (6 bases). The CDR3 loop spans 18 amino acids. The CDR3 DNA sequence: TGTACCATCTGCCTCCGGCCCCTACTAGCTCGGGAAGTCTACGAGCAGTACTTC. Translating it yields CTICLRPLLAREVYEQYF.

J is TRBJ2-7 and V is TRBV12-2; TRBD2, the D gene given by the table, was not confirmed from the DNA. TRBV12-2 is classified as a pseudogene. CDR3 length equals 16 residues. The chain's CDR3 is CASRCPSHPPTYEQYF. CDR3 nucleotide sequence: TGTGCAAGTCGCTGCCCTTCTCACCCTCCTACCTACGAGCAGTACTTC.

This clonotype came up many times. The chain employs TRBV10-3 and TRBJ1-5; D is unresolved. Germline V gene lookup returns CDR1 ENHRY and CDR2 SYGVKD. CDR3 length equals 15 residues. Trimming cost V 4 bases and J 2 bases, with 12 bases left between them. The CDR3 coding sequence is TGTGCCATCAGTGTATCAAGGGCAGGCAATCAGCCCCAGCATTTT. Translation gives CAISVSRAGNQPQHF.

The J gene is TRBJ2-6, the V gene TRBV20-1; D not certain. Germline CDR1 is DFQATT and CDR2 is SNEGSKA (reference sequence). The CDR3 consists of 14 residues. CDR3 coding DNA: TGCAGCGCTCGACACCTTCGGGGGGCCAACGTCCTGACTTTC. Translated: CSARHLRGANVLTF.